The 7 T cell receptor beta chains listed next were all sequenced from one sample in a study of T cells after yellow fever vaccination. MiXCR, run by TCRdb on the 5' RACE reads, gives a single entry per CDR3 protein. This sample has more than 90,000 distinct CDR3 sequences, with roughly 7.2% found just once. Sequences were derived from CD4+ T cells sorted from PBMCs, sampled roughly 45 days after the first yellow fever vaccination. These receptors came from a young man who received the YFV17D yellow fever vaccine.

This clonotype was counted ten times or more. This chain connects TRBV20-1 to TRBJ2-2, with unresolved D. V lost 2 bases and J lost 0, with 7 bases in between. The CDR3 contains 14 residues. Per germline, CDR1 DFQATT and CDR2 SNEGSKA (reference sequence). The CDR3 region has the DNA TGCAGTGCTAGAAGGGCTGCGAACACCGGGGAGCTGTTTTTT. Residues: CSARRAANTGELFF.

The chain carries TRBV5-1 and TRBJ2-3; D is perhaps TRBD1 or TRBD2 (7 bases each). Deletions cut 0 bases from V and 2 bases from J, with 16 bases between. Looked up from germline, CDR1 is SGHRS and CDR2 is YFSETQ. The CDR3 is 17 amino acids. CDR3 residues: CASSLAAGGGNTDTQYF. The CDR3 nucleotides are TGCGCCAGCAGCTTGGCTGCAGGGGGGGGGAACACAGATACGCAGTATTTT.

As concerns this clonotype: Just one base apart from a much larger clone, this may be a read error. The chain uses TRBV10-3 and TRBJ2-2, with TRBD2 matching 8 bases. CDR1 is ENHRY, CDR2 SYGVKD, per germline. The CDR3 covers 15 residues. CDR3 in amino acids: CAIRNSGANSGELFF. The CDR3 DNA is TGTGCCATCAGAAATAGCGGGGCGAACAGCGGGGAGCTGTTTTTT.

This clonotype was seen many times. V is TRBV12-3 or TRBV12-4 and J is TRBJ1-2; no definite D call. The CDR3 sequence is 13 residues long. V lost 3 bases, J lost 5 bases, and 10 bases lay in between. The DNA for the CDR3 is TGTGCCAGCAGTTTGGAACTCCTTTATGGCTACACCTTC. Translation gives CASSLELLYGYTF.

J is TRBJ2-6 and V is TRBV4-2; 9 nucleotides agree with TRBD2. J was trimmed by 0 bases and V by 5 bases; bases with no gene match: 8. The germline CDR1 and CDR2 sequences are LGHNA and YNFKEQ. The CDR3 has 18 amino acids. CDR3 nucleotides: TGTGCCAGCAGCACCAGCGGGGGGCCGTACTCTGGGGCCAACGTCCTGACTTTC. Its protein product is CASSTSGGPYSGANVLTF.

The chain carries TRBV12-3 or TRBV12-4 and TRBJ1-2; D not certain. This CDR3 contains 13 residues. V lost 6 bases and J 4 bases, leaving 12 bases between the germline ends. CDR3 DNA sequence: TGTGCCAGCAGCCCTATGGAAGGCTATGGCTACACCTTC. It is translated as CASSPMEGYGYTF.

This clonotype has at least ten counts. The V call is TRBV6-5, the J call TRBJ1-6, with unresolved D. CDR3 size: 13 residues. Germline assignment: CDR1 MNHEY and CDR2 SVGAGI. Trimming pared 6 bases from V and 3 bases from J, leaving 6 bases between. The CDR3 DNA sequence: TGTGCCAGCAGGGCGAACTATAATTCACCCCTCCACTTT. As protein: CASRANYNSPLHF.